The 30 T cell receptor delta chains below come from one sample, sequenced in a study of γδ T cells in repeated Plasmodium falciparum infection. TCRdb reanalyzed the multiplex PCR reads using CATT. Of 45,000 to 50,000 delta-chain clones listed, over 1.5% are singletons. Vgamma9/Vdelta2+ and Vdelta2-negative gammadelta T cells were flow-sorted from PBMC for bulk sequencing. Sequenced: gamma-delta T cells from blood. The receptors shown here come from a pool of human donors (malaria-infected and uninfected, not separated).

As regards this clone: A far larger clone differs by one base, so this is likely a read error. Other DNA sequences in the same sample also yield this CDR3. The V gene is TRDV1, but the J gene lacks a call; the table's D call, TRDD3, was not checked against the DNA. Per germline, CDR1 TSWWSYY and CDR2 QGS. CDR3 length: 18 residues. CDR3 sequence (DNA): TGTGCTCTTGGGGCCCACTACCTCTGGTGGGGGATCACCGATAAACTCATCTTC. Its translation is CALGAHYLWWGITDKLIF.

This clone was detected many times. Distinct nucleotide sequences in the sample also encode this CDR3. The chain couples TRDV1 to TRDJ1; 10 nucleotides match TRDD3. CDR3 length equals 21 residues. V was clipped by 1 base and J by 5 bases; unmatched bases: 22. Germline V gives CDR1 TSWWSYY, CDR2 QGS. CDR3 nucleotide sequence: TGTGCTCTTGGGGAACGTTTCCTACCTCACGACTTGGGGGATACCTCGGATAAACTCATCTTT. It codes for CALGERFLPHDLGDTSDKLIF.

On this clone itself: The TCRdb protein comes from a much larger clone and disagrees with this DNA's translation at residue 10, likely due to a read error; the protein given here is derived from the DNA. The V gene is TRDV1, the J gene TRDJ1, with 7 bases lining up with TRDD3. The CDR3 has 17 amino acids. The V gene end was trimmed by 2 bases and the J gene end by 10 bases; junction bases not matched to a gene: 19. Germline V gene lookup returns CDR1 TSWWSYY and CDR2 QGS. The CDR3 is CALGEEGLLRDTIRLIF. For the CDR3, the DNA is TGTGCTCTTGGGGAAGAGGGTCTACTGAGGGATACCATAAGACTCATCTTT.

Only a few counts were recorded for this clone. The protein held in TCRdb is that of a much larger clone and does not match this DNA's translation at residue 4, likely because of a read error; the protein shown is translated from the DNA. This sequence joins TRDV1 and TRDJ2, with 11 bases matching TRDD3. The CDR3 spans 23 residues. CDR1 and CDR2 (germline): TSWWSYY, QGS. The CDR3 region has the DNA TGTGCTCTTGTGGAAAATCCGCCCCTTCCCCCGGTATCTGGGGGATACCGAGCAGCACAACTCTTCTTT. It yields the protein CALVENPPLPPVSGGYRAAQLFF.

This clone was picked up many times. A read error is possible here, since a much larger clone lies one base away. As DNA, the CDR3 is TGTGCCTGTGACACGAAGTACTACCAGCCGATGTACACCTATAAACTCATCTTT. This sequence encodes CACDTKYYQPMYTYKLIF. V and J are TRDV2 and TRDJ1; D gene uncertain. Germline V CDR1 and CDR2: GEAIGNYY, EKD. The CDR3 totals 18 residues.

This clone was seen a handful of times. A far larger clone is off by one base, so a read error is likely. This same CDR3 is encoded by further DNA sequences in the sample. This chain connects TRDV2 to TRDJ1; 10 bases line up with TRDD3. Assignment of the J gene here rests on matching the DNA to germline, because TCRdb gives none. The ends lost 0 bases at V and 0 bases at J; junction bases unmatched: 30. CDR1 is GEAIGNYY and CDR2 is EKD in the germline V gene. The CDR3 is 25 residues long. This CDR3 is CACDTLHLTTGGSQPQMPYTDKLIF. DNA for the CDR3: TGTGCCTGTGACACCTTACACCTAACTACTGGGGGATCCCAACCTCAAATGCCGTACACCGATAAACTCATCTTT.

Concerning this clone itself: The TCRdb protein comes from a much larger clone and disagrees with this DNA's translation at residue 16, likely due to a read error; the protein given here is derived from the DNA. The rearrangement links TRDV1 to TRDJ1, with 7 nucleotides matching TRDD3. The germline gives CDR1 TSWWSYY, CDR2 QGS. The CDR3 has 17 amino acids. CDR3 sequence: CALGEYSLGYYRDKLTF. For the CDR3, the DNA is TGTGCTCTTGGGGAATACAGCCTGGGATACTACCGGGATAAACTCACCTTT.

The table lists this clone with many counts. The genes are TRDV2 and TRDJ3; TRDD3 matches at 13 bases. Matching the DNA to germline supplied the J gene, which TCRdb does not give. Germline V lookup: CDR1 GEAIGNYY, CDR2 EKD. With 0 bases clipped from V and 0 bases from J, the junction kept 10 bases outside the gene matches. CDR3 size: 22 residues. Written as DNA, the CDR3 is TGTGCCTGTGACACCGCCGAACTGGGGGATACGGAGAGCTCCTGGGACACCCGACAGATGTTTTTC. Translated: CACDTAELGDTESSWDTRQMFF.

A note on this clone: TCRdb records a much larger clone's protein for this DNA, with a difference at residue 9 that likely arises from a read error; the protein given is the translation of the DNA. J is TRDJ1 and V is TRDV1, with 13 positions matching TRDD3. The J gene, not given by TCRdb, was assigned here from a germline match of the nucleotide sequence. The CDR3 length is 23 residues. Germline trimming cut 4 bases from V and 2 bases from J; bases unmatched to any gene: 25. CDR1 TSWWSYY and CDR2 QGS come from the germline V gene. In DNA, the CDR3 is TGTGCTCTTGGGGCTCGATTCCCAAGATTATACTGGGGGATACGCACCGAAACCGATAAACTCATCTTT. Residues: CALGARFPRLYWGIRTETDKLIF.

Of note for this clone: TCRdb pairs this DNA with a much larger clone's protein that differs at residue 9, likely a read error; the protein shown was translated from the DNA. The chain is built from TRDV2 and TRDJ1; D call uncertain. The J gene, not given by TCRdb, was assigned here from a germline match of the nucleotide sequence. CDR1 and CDR2 (germline): GEAIGNYY, EKD. The V gene lost 1 base and the J gene lost 2 bases, with 13 bases spanning the gap. The CDR3 has 15 residues. The CDR3 DNA sequence: TGTGCCTGTGACACAGTCGGTACTAGAACCGATAAACTCATCTTT. Translating gives CACDTVGTRTDKLIF.

This clone was seen many times. The protein in TCRdb stems from a much larger clone and differs at residue 11 from this DNA's translation, likely a read error; here the protein is translated from the DNA. The rearrangement joins TRDV2 to TRDJ1; D call uncertain. Germline loops: CDR1 GEAIGNYY, CDR2 EKD. V lost 3 bases to trimming and J lost 3 bases, with 19 bases between them. This CDR3 region has 16 residues. For the CDR3, the DNA is TGTGCCTGTGACCCCCCGCGCACAGTGTACGCCGATAAACTCATCTTT. Residues: CACDPPRTVYADKLIF.

This clone came up many times. The chain links TRDV2 to TRDJ1; D gene ambiguous. V was cut by 6 bases and J by 0 bases, with 4 bases left in between. Germline V CDR1 and CDR2: GEAIGNYY, EKD. There are 11 residues in the CDR3. The CDR3 spells CACTNTDKLIF. For the CDR3, the DNA is TGTGCCTGTACTAACACCGATAAACTCATCTTT.

About this clone: This likely reflects a read error, since a far larger clone is one base away. In DNA form, the CDR3 reads TGTGCTCTTGGGGAAGTACCCGCCTACACCACCGATAAACTCATCTTT. Translated: CALGEVPAYTTDKLIF. The rearrangement uses TRDV1 and TRDJ1; D may be TRDD2 (5 bases). V was trimmed by 2 bases and J by 1 base, leaving 14 bases between them. There are 16 residues in the CDR3. CDR1 and CDR2 from the germline V gene are TSWWSYY and QGS.

There are many counts of this clone. This sequence joins TRDV1 and TRDJ1; D perhaps matches TRDD3 (5 bases). The CDR3 consists of 18 residues. CDR1 TSWWSYY and CDR2 QGS come from the germline V gene. Trimming left V 2 bases short and J 3 bases short, with 22 bases between. CDR3 sequence reads: CALGECTTGAGSADKLIF. The CDR3 DNA sequence: TGTGCTCTTGGGGAATGTACTACCGGAGCTGGGAGCGCCGATAAACTCATCTTT.

This clone was counted only a few times. This likely reflects a read error, since a far larger clone is one base away. Other DNA sequences within the sample encode an identical CDR3. CDR3 loop: CALGELLLRSSTVLGDNSGGLIF. For the CDR3, the DNA is TGTGCTCTTGGGGAACTACTTCTAAGGTCTTCTACCGTACTGGGGGACAACTCCGGGGGGCTCATCTTT. The V call is TRDV1, the J call TRDJ1, with TRDD3 matching 9 bases. Per germline, CDR1 TSWWSYY and CDR2 QGS. J gave up 11 bases and V 0 bases, and 34 bases lay outside the gene matches. This CDR3 comprises 23 residues.

This clone was detected a few times. A read error is likely here: a far larger clone is one base away. Distinct nucleotide sequences in the sample also encode this CDR3. The V gene call reads TRDV1; no J gene was called; TRDD3 is the table's D call and was not checked against the DNA. The germline CDR1 and CDR2 sequences are TSWWSYY and QGS. The CDR3 runs to 19 residues. This CDR3 is CALASALRLGAPPAGKLIF. The CDR3 bases are TGTGCTCTTGCGTCAGCACTCCGTCTCGGGGCCCCTCCTGCGGGTAAGCTCATCTTT.

A note on this clone: This likely reflects a read error, since a far larger clone is one base away. The chain carries TRDV2 and TRDJ1; D gene ambiguous. The J gene is not listed in TCRdb, so it was assigned here from a DNA match to germline. The CDR3 consists of 15 residues. Germline V gene sequence: CDR1 GEAIGNYY, CDR2 EKD. The CDR3 reads CACDTLLSPTDKLIF. The CDR3 DNA is TGTGCCTGCGACACCCTCCTCTCCCCGACCGATAAACTCATCTTT.

This clone occurred a few times. Given a far larger clone just one base away, this is likely a sequencing read error. The sample contains more than one DNA sequence encoding this CDR3. The rearrangement uses TRDV1 and TRDJ1; 8 bases fit TRDD3. TCRdb leaves out the J gene; it was filled in here by matching the DNA to germline. Trimming removed 6 bases from V and 0 bases from J; junction bases left unmatched: 9. The germline V gene has CDR1 TSWWSYY and CDR2 QGS. The CDR3 loop spans 16 amino acids. Written as DNA, the CDR3 is TGTGCTCTTGGAGAATTTGGGGGATCCTACACCGATAAACTCATCTTT. Residues: CALGEFGGSYTDKLIF.

About this clone: The protein recorded in TCRdb matches a much larger clone and deviates from this DNA's translation at residue 3, suggesting a read error; the protein here is obtained by translating the DNA. V gene TRDV1 combines with J gene TRDJ1; TRDD3 aligns across 9 bases. CDR1 is TSWWSYY, CDR2 QGS, per germline. The CDR3 sequence is 19 residues long. DNA of the CDR3: TGTGCTCCTGGGGAACTAGTCGTTCCTTCGCTGGGGGATTCGGATAAACTCATCTTT. It yields the protein CAPGELVVPSLGDSDKLIF.

This clone was counted between two and nine times. The likely explanation is a read error, given a far larger clone one base away. Other DNA variants within this sample encode the same CDR3. This chain links TRDV1 with TRDJ1; D ambiguous. The CDR3 covers 14 residues. Germline CDR1 and CDR2: TSWWSYY and QGS. The CDR3 DNA follows: TGTGCTCTTGACGCTCAAGGGTACACCGATAAACTCATCTTC. It specifies CALDAQGYTDKLIF.

This clone was detected only a few times. Translating this DNA gives a protein that differs at residue 13 from the TCRdb one, which belongs to a much larger clone; a read error is likely, and the protein shown is this translation. The V and J genes are TRDV1 and TRDJ1, with a tentative D call TRDD3 (6 bases). Germline V gene data show CDR1 as TSWWSYY and CDR2 as QGS. The CDR3 totals 16 residues. CDR3 region: CALGEGGGQYTDRLIF. As DNA, the CDR3 is TGTGCTCTTGGGGAAGGGGGGGGACAATACACCGATAGACTCATCTTT.

A remark on this clone: The protein given by TCRdb reflects a much larger clone and differs at residue 6 from this DNA's translation, likely from a read error; the protein shown is the DNA's translation. The V and J genes are TRDV1 and TRDJ1; 10 bases line up with TRDD3. TCRdb carries no J gene annotation; the J gene was assigned here by matching the DNA with germline. This CDR3 has 18 residues. V gave up 6 bases and J gave up 4 bases; unmatched junction bases: 17. Looked up from germline, CDR1 is TSWWSYY and CDR2 is QGS. The CDR3 nucleotides are TGTGCTCTTGGTATTCGCGACCATGGGGGGGATACGAACGATAAACTCATCTTT. This translates into CALGIRDHGGDTNDKLIF.

Worth noting for this clone: TCRdb attributes to this sequence the protein of a much larger clone, which differs from the DNA translation at residue 7; a read error is likely, and the protein displayed is translated from the DNA. CDR3 bases: TGTGCTCTTGGGGAACTCACCTGGGCTCTGGGGGACCCTCGGGATAAACTCATCTTT. Amino acid sequence: CALGELTWALGDPRDKLIF. The chain has TRDV1 and TRDJ1, with TRDD3 matching over 8 bases. TCRdb gives no J gene; it was assigned here by matching the DNA to germline. J was trimmed by 5 bases and V by 0 bases; bases with no gene match: 17. CDR3 length: 19 amino acids. The germline V gene encodes CDR1 TSWWSYY and CDR2 QGS.

In regard to this clone: The protein in TCRdb stems from a much larger clone and differs at residue 6 from this DNA's translation, likely a read error; here the protein is translated from the DNA. This sequence joins TRDV2 and TRDJ1, with 9 bases identical to TRDD3. The J gene comes from matching the DNA to germline here; TCRdb lacks it. The junction had 11 bases not matched to a gene; V was cut back by 4 bases and J by 0 bases. Looked up from germline, CDR1 is GEAIGNYY and CDR2 is EKD. The length of the CDR3 is 17 residues. This CDR3 is CACERPGDTHDTDKLIF. DNA for the CDR3: TGTGCCTGTGAGAGACCCGGGGATACGCATGACACCGATAAACTCATCTTT.

In this sample, this clone turned up a few times. The protein that TCRdb holds for this DNA derives from a much larger clone and differs from the translated DNA at residue 8, which likely indicates a read error; the protein shown here is translated from the DNA. The chain employs TRDV1 and TRDJ3; D not resolved. The J gene, not given by TCRdb, was assigned here from a germline match of the nucleotide sequence. The CDR3 covers 18 residues. Germline V gives CDR1 TSWWSYY, CDR2 QGS. The V and J ends lost 1 base and 0 bases respectively, with 10 bases between them. As DNA, the CDR3 is TGTGCTCTTGGGGAACCTCCCATCGGCTCCTGGGACACCCGACAGATGTTTTTC. Residues: CALGEPPIGSWDTRQMFF.

In regard to this clone: TCRdb lists the protein of a much larger clone for this DNA, which differs at residue 7, so this is likely a read error; the protein given here is translated from the DNA itself. The chain couples TRDV3 to TRDJ1; 9 positions agree with TRDD3. The J gene was not available in TCRdb and was assigned here by matching the DNA to germline segments. This CDR3 has 16 amino acids. The ends lost 4 bases at V and 3 bases at J; junction bases unmatched: 15. Per the germline V gene, CDR1 is TVYSNPD and CDR2 is GDNSRS (reference sequence). CDR3 DNA sequence: TGTGCCTCGGGGCCATACCGGGGGATACAACCCGATAAACTCATCTTT. This sequence encodes CASGPYRGIQPDKLIF. The full variable domain, its missing parts supplied by reference TRDV3 and TRDJ1, is CDKVTQSSPDQTVASGSEVVLLCTYDTVYSNPDLFWYRIRPDYSFQFVFYGDNSRSEGADFTQGRFSVKHILTQKAFHLVISPVRTEDSATYYCASGPYRGIQPDKLIFGKGTRVTVEP.

This clone was counted between two and nine times. With a far larger clone one base away, a read error is the likely cause. Other DNA sequences in the same sample also yield this CDR3. J is TRDJ1 and V is TRDV2, with 9 nucleotides matching TRDD3. No J segment appears in TCRdb, so it was assigned here by matching the sequence to germline. Trimming at V came to 0 bases and at J to 0 bases, leaving 10 bases not matched to a gene. The CDR3 is 18 amino acids. The germline V gene has CDR1 GEAIGNYY and CDR2 EKD. DNA for the CDR3: TGTGCCTGTGACACCGTAGGCTTACTGGGGGAAGACACCGATAAACTCATCTTT. Its translation is CACDTVGLLGEDTDKLIF.

In this sample, this clone turned up many times. A read error is the likely source, as a far larger clone sits one nucleotide away. This chain links TRDV1 with TRDJ1; D gene ambiguous. No J segment appears in TCRdb, so it was assigned here by matching the sequence to germline. From germline, CDR1 is TSWWSYY and CDR2 QGS. The CDR3 is 18 residues long. The CDR3, as DNA: TGTGCTCTTGGGGAGCCCACCCCCTCGATCAAGAGAACCGACAAACTCATCTTT. Encoded protein: CALGEPTPSIKRTDKLIF.

This clone was counted a few times. The protein that TCRdb holds for this DNA derives from a much larger clone and differs from the translated DNA at residue 12, which likely indicates a read error; the protein shown here is translated from the DNA. This chain connects TRDV1 to TRDJ1; no clear D gene. CDR1 TSWWSYY and CDR2 QGS come from the germline V gene. Between the trimmed V and J ends, which lost 5 bases and 2 bases, there was a span of 27 bases. The CDR3 is 19 residues long. CDR3 region: CALGHPGLTTWLGTDKLIF. The CDR3 nucleotides are TGTGCTCTTGGGCACCCAGGCCTGACCACCTGGTTGGGTACCGATAAACTCATCTTT.

A remark on this clone: A far larger clone differs by one base, so this is likely a read error. Other nucleotide sequences in the sample specify the same CDR3. No J gene was called, and the V gene is TRDV1; the table gives TRDD3 as D, unverified against the DNA. This CDR3 is built from 24 residues. CDR1 and CDR2 (germline): TSWWSYY, QGS. CDR3: CALGEGRGLYLSPGGKTGTDKLIF. CDR3 bases: TGTGCTCTTGGGGAAGGGAGAGGTTTGTATCTCTCTCCCGGGGGAAAAACCGGCACCGATAAGCTCATCTTT.